Below are 28 T cell receptor beta chains sequenced from a single sample in a study of T cells in Graves' hyperthyroidism and ophthalmopathy. RNA transcripts gave rise to amplified TCR beta CDR3 regions. Researchers ran a first-round RT-PCR on the TCR CDR3 using the HTBI primer set. TCRdb re-analysed the multiplex PCR reads in MiXCR, keeping a single row per CDR3 protein. The sample has about 700,000 distinct CDR3 sequences, about 45% seen once. The sequencing sample was made of peripheral blood or thyroid tissue (not recorded which). These receptors all stem from an adult man with Graves' disease, either hyperthyroidism or ophthalmopathy (not recorded which).

The V call is TRBV7-2, the J call TRBJ1-1, with D perhaps TRBD1 (5 bases). Germline V gene lookup returns CDR1 SGHTA and CDR2 FQGNSA. CDR3 length: 17 amino acids. Trimming pared 5 bases from V and 2 bases from J, leaving 21 bases between. CDR3 coding DNA: TGTGCCAGCAGCCAAGGGGCCCGGGTATCTCAAAACACTGAAGCTTTCTTT. Translated: CASSQGARVSQNTEAFF.

Note on this clonotype: A clone one base away is much larger, so this may be a read error. The V call is TRBV2, the J call TRBJ1-2; D unresolved. This CDR3 has 15 residues. Germline CDR1 and CDR2: SNHLY and FYNNEI. CDR3 nucleotides: TGTGCCAGCAGTGAAGGTTCAGCGGACCTTTATGGCTGCACCTTC. Residues: CASSEGSADLYGCTF.

Details on this clonotype: A much larger clone differs from this one at a single base, so this may be a read error. The gene calls are TRBV29-1 and TRBJ1-1; D gene uncertain. CDR1 and CDR2 (germline): SQVTM, ANQGSEA. The CDR3 has 12 residues. The CDR3 spells CSADWVNTGAFF. The CDR3 DNA reads as TGCAGCGCAGACTGGGTGAACACTGGAGCTTTCTTT.

The CDR3 loop reads CASRGAGTQYF. The CDR3 DNA follows: TGTGCCAGTCGGGGCGCGGGAACCCAGTACTTC. The V and J genes are TRBV19 and TRBJ2-5, with D perhaps matching TRBD2 (6 bases). The CDR3 consists of 11 residues. Germline V gene data show CDR1 as LNHDA and CDR2 as SQIVND (reference sequence). Trimming took 8 bases from V and 8 from J, leaving 12 bases between them.

This clonotype was observed many times. V gene TRBV7-2 combines with J gene TRBJ2-6, with TRBD2 as a possible D gene (5 bases). The V end was cut by 1 base, the J end by 0 bases, with 10 bases between. This CDR3 is built from 17 residues. Germline values: CDR1 SGHTA, CDR2 FQGNSA. DNA for the CDR3: TGTGCCAGCAGCTTAGTTCGGGGTGGCTCTGGGGCCAACGTCCTGACTTTC. Amino acids: CASSLVRGGSGANVLTF.

This chain links TRBV11-1 with TRBJ1-2; no reliable D call. The CDR3 loop spans 15 amino acids. Looked up from germline, CDR1 is SGHAT and CDR2 is FQDESV (reference sequence). V was cut by 4 bases and J by 5 bases, with 17 bases left in between. CDR3 DNA: TGTGCCAGCAGCTCAACGGTACACCCAGAGTATGGCTACACCTTC. Its protein product is CASSSTVHPEYGYTF.

This sequence joins TRBV7-9 and TRBJ2-5; the match to TRBD2 covers 8 bases. CDR1 is SEHNR, CDR2 FQNEAQ, per germline (reference sequence). This CDR3 region has 15 residues. V gave up 1 base and J gave up 5 bases; unmatched junction bases: 6. CDR3 nucleotides: TGTGCCAGCAGCTTAGGGGTAGCGGGACCGGAGACCCAGTACTTC. Translating gives CASSLGVAGPETQYF.

Only one count was recorded for this clonotype. The rearrangement joins TRBV7-9 to TRBJ2-5, with TRBD2 matching 14 bases. Germline CDR1 SEHNR, CDR2 FQNEAQ (reference sequence). The CDR3 extends over 16 amino acids. With 5 bases clipped from V and 5 bases from J, the junction kept 7 bases outside the gene matches. DNA for the CDR3: TGTGCCAGCAGCCCGCCGGGACTAGCGGGGGCGGAGACCCAGTACTTC. Translation gives CASSPPGLAGAETQYF.

This clonotype was found a few times. This chain links TRBV6-6 with TRBJ1-1; D may be TRBD1 (5 bases). The CDR3 is 11 amino acids. The germline V and J ends were trimmed by 8 bases and 5 bases, with 9 bases remaining between them. The germline CDR1 and CDR2 sequences are MNHNY and SVGAGI (reference sequence). CDR3 loop: CASHRRTEAFF. The DNA of the CDR3 is TGTGCCAGCCACAGGCGAACTGAAGCTTTCTTT.

The rearrangement joins TRBV7-2 to TRBJ2-3; 12 bases are shared with TRBD2. V shed 4 bases and J 6 bases; nucleotides not matched to a gene: 5. CDR1 and CDR2 from the germline V gene are SGHTA and FQGNSA. This CDR3 is 15 amino acids long. CDR3 sequence reads: CASSSLAGGRDTQYF. Written as DNA, the CDR3 is TGTGCCAGCAGCTCACTAGCGGGGGGAAGGGATACGCAGTATTTT. Combining the CDR3 with reference TRBV7-2 and TRBJ2-3 gives the whole variable domain GAGVSQSPSNKVTEKGKDVELRCDPISGHTALYWYRQSLGQGLEFLIYFQGNSAPDKSGLPSDRFSAERTGGSVSTLTIQRTQQEDSAVYLCASSSLAGGRDTQYFGPGTRLTVL.

The DNA of the CDR3 is TGTGCCAGCACCCTCAGCCCCGCCGGGACAGGGGGAGAGGTAGCCTTGGACGAGCAGTACTTC. Encoded protein: CASTLSPAGTGGEVALDEQYF. The chain joins TRBV7-2 to TRBJ2-7; the match to TRBD1 covers 11 bases. The V and J ends lost 7 bases and 5 bases, in that order; junction bases with no gene match: 28. This CDR3 has 21 amino acids. CDR1 SGHTA and CDR2 FQGNSA come from the germline V gene. The full variable domain, rest sourced from reference TRBV7-2 and TRBJ2-7, is GAGVSQSPSNKVTEKGKDVELRCDPISGHTALYWYRQSLGQGLEFLIYFQGNSAPDKSGLPSDRFSAERTGGSVSTLTIQRTQQEDSAVYLCASTLSPAGTGGEVALDEQYFGPGTRLTVT.

The chain links TRBV24-1 to TRBJ2-7; TRBD2 matches 14 bases. Germline assignment: CDR1 KGHDR and CDR2 SFDVKD. The CDR3 has 15 amino acids. Germline trimming cut 11 bases from V and 3 bases from J; bases unmatched to any gene: 8. As DNA, the CDR3 is TGTGCCAGCAGCCGGGGACTAGCGGGAGACTACGAGCAGTACTTC. Its translation is CASSRGLAGDYEQYF.

V is TRBV29-1 and J is TRBJ1-5, with 7 bases matching TRBD1. CDR1 and CDR2 from the germline V gene are SQVTM and ANQGSEA. The CDR3 contains 12 residues. The V segment lost 8 bases and the J segment 2 bases; nucleotides outside the gene matches: 3. For the CDR3, the DNA is TGCAGCTTTACAGGGGGCAATCAGCCCCAGCATTTT. It codes for CSFTGGNQPQHF.

The chain recombines TRBV29-1 with TRBJ1-3; no clear D. V shed 7 bases and J shed 7 bases, with 5 bases lying between them. The CDR3 has 9 residues. From germline, CDR1 is SQVTM and CDR2 ANQGSEA. The CDR3 sequence is CSAMNTIYF. The CDR3 DNA follows: TGCAGCGCCATGAACACCATATATTTT.

To note about this clonotype: This may stem from a read error, because a much larger clone lies one nucleotide away. The chain links TRBV2 to TRBJ1-5; D is unresolved. This CDR3 has 14 residues. The germline gives CDR1 SNHLY, CDR2 FYNNEI. With 4 bases removed from V and 4 bases from J, the gap between germline ends came to 11 bases. The CDR3 coding sequence is TGTGCCAGCAGTGGAAAGACACCAAATCAGCCCCAGCATTTT. It translates to CASSGKTPNQPQHF. The whole variable domain, remainder taken from reference TRBV2 and TRBJ1-5, is EPEVTQTPSHQVTQMGQEVILRCVPISNHLYFYWYRQILGQKVEFLVSFYNNEISEKSEIFDDQFSVERPDGSNFTLKIRSTKLEDSAMYFCASSGKTPNQPQHFGDGTRLSIL.

The chain recombines TRBV7-2 with TRBJ1-2, with 7 bases matching TRBD1. V dropped 2 bases and J dropped 2; count of bases not matched to a gene: 5. The CDR3 contains 15 residues. Germline loops: CDR1 SGHTA, CDR2 FQGNSA. The CDR3 DNA is TGTGCCAGCAGCTTACCATCGGACAGGAACTATGGCTACACCTTC. As protein: CASSLPSDRNYGYTF.

This clonotype has more than one count but fewer than ten. V and J are TRBV7-2 and TRBJ1-5; D may be TRBD1 (6 bases). The CDR3 consists of 14 residues. In germline, CDR1 is SGHTA, CDR2 FQGNSA. The germline V and J ends were trimmed by 6 bases and 7 bases, with 16 bases remaining between them. The CDR3 protein is CASSSLGGAQPQHF. In DNA, the CDR3 is TGTGCCAGCAGTTCACTCGGGGGGGCACAGCCCCAGCATTTT.

About this clonotype: A much larger clone sits a single nucleotide away, making a read error possible. V usage is TRBV29-1 and J usage is TRBJ2-6; perhaps TRBD1 as D (5 bases). There are 12 residues in the CDR3. Germline assignment: CDR1 SQVTM and CDR2 ANQGSEA. The CDR3 DNA follows: TGCAGCGACCGCACTGGGGCCAACGCCCTGACTTTC. Its translation is CSDRTGANALTF.

The chain uses TRBV7-9 and TRBJ1-2; unclear D gene. V gave up 5 bases and J gave up 4 bases, with 14 bases separating them. The CDR3 contains 14 residues. Per the germline V gene, CDR1 is SEHNR and CDR2 is FQNEAQ (reference sequence). DNA for the CDR3: TGTGCCAGCAGCCACCCCCAGAAGAGCTATGGCTACACCTTC. Translation gives CASSHPQKSYGYTF. Full variable domain (remainder filled in from reference TRBV7-9 and TRBJ1-2): DTGVSQNPRHKITKRGQNVTFRCDPISEHNRLYWYRQTLGQGPEFLTYFQNEAQLEKSRLLSDRFSAERPKGSFSTLEIQRTEQGDSAMYLCASSHPQKSYGYTFGSGTRLTVV.

This clonotype was detected ten times or more. This sequence joins TRBV10-2 and TRBJ1-2; TRBD1 matches 8 bases. The CDR3 totals 15 residues. CDR1 WSHSY and CDR2 SAAADI come from the germline V gene. V dropped 3 bases and J dropped 6; count of bases not matched to a gene: 9. In nucleotides, the CDR3 is TGCGCCAGCAGTGAAACGACAGGGGCAGAGGATGGCTACACCTTC. It encodes CASSETTGAEDGYTF.

V usage is TRBV15 and J usage is TRBJ2-7; TRBD2 aligns across 13 bases. The V and J ends lost 2 bases and 4 bases, in that order; junction bases with no gene match: 5. Germline V CDR1 and CDR2: LNHNV, YYDKDF (reference sequence). CDR3 length: 16 amino acids. DNA of the CDR3: TGTGCCACCAGCAGAACCAGGACTAGCGGGAGATACGAGCAGTACTTC. Protein: CATSRTRTSGRYEQYF. The full variable domain, rest sourced from reference TRBV15 and TRBJ2-7, is DAMVIQNPRYQVTQFGKPVTLSCSQTLNHNVMYWYQQKSSQAPKLLFHYYDKDFNNEADTPDNFQSRRPNTSFCFLDIRSPGLGDTAMYLCATSRTRTSGRYEQYFGPGTRLTVT.

The rearrangement links TRBV7-9 to TRBJ1-2; a weak D match, TRBD1 (5 bases). V gave up 4 bases and J gave up 7 bases, with 25 bases separating them. This CDR3 spans 17 amino acids. Germline V lookup: CDR1 SEHNR, CDR2 FQNEAQ (reference sequence). CDR3 DNA: TGTGCCAGCAGCTCCCTGACGACACCCTCCGGGGCCGTTGGCTACACCTTC. It codes for CASSSLTTPSGAVGYTF.

The gene calls are TRBV7-6 and TRBJ1-1; D remains unclear. The CDR3 runs 11 residues. The germline V gene encodes CDR1 SGHVS and CDR2 FNYEAQ. V was trimmed by 4 bases and J by 8 bases, leaving 8 bases between them. CDR3 protein: CASSSAREAFF. In DNA, the CDR3 is TGTGCCAGCAGCTCTGCCCGGGAAGCTTTCTTT.

This clonotype was observed many times. The gene calls are TRBV10-3 and TRBJ2-7; TRBD1 aligns across 7 bases. Trimming removed 4 bases from V and 7 bases from J; junction bases left unmatched: 7. From germline, CDR1 is ENHRY and CDR2 SYGVKD. The CDR3 contains 13 residues. This chain's CDR3 is CAISGTGVEEQYF. The CDR3 DNA reads TGTGCCATCAGTGGCACAGGGGTCGAAGAGCAGTACTTC.

The chain carries TRBV7-2 and TRBJ1-2; 8 bases line up with TRBD1. Trimming at V came to 4 bases and at J to 4 bases, leaving 17 bases not matched to a gene. CDR3 size: 18 residues. CDR1 SGHTA and CDR2 FQGNSA come from the germline V gene. CDR3 nucleotide sequence: TGTGCCAGCAGCTACAAAACTGACAGGGGCCTTGGCGGCTATGGCTACACCTTC. As protein: CASSYKTDRGLGGYGYTF.

This sequence joins TRBV19 and TRBJ1-2, with TRBD1 as a possible D gene (6 bases). CDR3 length: 12 residues. V lost 9 bases and J lost 7, with 15 bases in between. Germline V gene sequence: CDR1 LNHDA, CDR2 SQIVND (reference sequence). CDR3 coding DNA: TGTGCCAGCAATTACAGGGAAAGTGGCTACACCTTC. Its protein is CASNYRESGYTF.

The genes are TRBV5-1 and TRBJ1-6; a weak D match, TRBD1 (6 bases). Germline CDR1 is SGHRS and CDR2 is YFSETQ. Trimming removed 1 base at V and 10 bases at J, with 21 bases between. The CDR3 has 17 amino acids. The CDR3 loop reads CASSLIAGEIKKSPLHF. The CDR3 DNA reads as TGCGCCAGCAGCTTGATTGCAGGGGAGATCAAGAAGTCACCCCTCCACTTT. The full variable domain, with the rest looked up from reference TRBV5-1 and TRBJ1-6, is KAGVTQTPRYLIKTRGQQVTLSCSPISGHRSVSWYQQTPGQGLQFLFEYFSETQRNKGNFPGRFSGRQFSNSRSEMNVSTLELGDSALYLCASSLIAGEIKKSPLHFGNGTRLTVT.

The CDR3 bases are TGTGCCAGCAGCTCCCCGGGAGCCGCGAACACCGGGGAGCTGTTTTTT. It is translated as CASSSPGAANTGELFF. The chain is built from TRBV7-9 and TRBJ2-2; perhaps TRBD2 as D (6 bases). Per the germline V gene, CDR1 is SEHNR and CDR2 is FQNEAQ (reference sequence). The V end lost 4 bases, the J end lost 0 bases, and 12 bases lay between the germline ends. The CDR3 consists of 16 residues.